These 24 T cell receptor beta chains came from one sample sequenced in a study of blood T cell repertoires in COVID-19. The repertoire was sequenced with immunoSEQ multiplex PCR; TCRdb's copy has only in-frame clones and lacks some. The table includes about 320,000 clones, roughly 88% detected once. Sequencing was performed on peripheral blood. The receptors derive from a woman in her forties or fifties with acute or convalescent COVID-19.

As regards this clone: One end of the junction is discordant with germline, which a read error may explain. The chain recombines TRBV7-9 with TRBJ2-7, with D possibly TRBD2 on 6 matching bases. The germline V gene has CDR1 SEHNR and CDR2 FQNEAQ (reference sequence). The CDR3 spans 15 residues. The CDR3 loop reads CASSLISRSGGPIGF. The CDR3 coding sequence is TGTGCCAGCAGCTTAATTTCGCGGTCCGGGGGACCGATCGGCTTC.

This chain connects TRBV5-6 to TRBJ2-7, with TRBD2 matching over 13 bases. This CDR3 comprises 16 residues. Germline CDR1 is SGHDT and CDR2 is YYEEEE. The junction had 7 bases not matched to a gene; V was cut back by 4 bases and J by 3 bases. The CDR3 DNA sequence: TGTGCCAGCAGCGAAGGACTAGCGGGAGTACGCTACGAGCAGTACTTC. The encoded protein is CASSEGLAGVRYEQYF.

The chain employs TRBV5-1 and TRBJ1-6; D might be TRBD1 (6 bases). CDR3 length: 16 amino acids. The V and J ends lost 0 bases and 6 bases respectively, with 13 bases between them. The V gene's germline CDR1 is SGHRS and CDR2 YFSETQ. The CDR3 sequence: CASSLGGPAANSPLHF. CDR3 coding DNA: TGCGCCAGCAGCTTGGGGGGGCCCGCCGCTAATTCACCCCTCCACTTT.

V usage is TRBV20-1 and J usage is TRBJ2-1; D unresolved. Germline CDR1 reads DFQATT; CDR2 reads SNEGSKA (reference sequence). CDR3 length: 15 residues. Trimming took off 3 bases at V and 0 bases at J, with 12 bases between the two ends. The CDR3 bases are TGCAGTGCTAGTGACCCCGTCGGCTCCTACAATGAGCAGTTCTTC. As protein: CSASDPVGSYNEQFF.

The chain recombines TRBV19 with TRBJ2-7; TRBD2 aligns across 11 bases. Germline V gives CDR1 LNHDA, CDR2 SQIVND (reference sequence). This CDR3 has 15 amino acids. J lost 0 bases, V lost 4 bases, and 2 bases had no gene match. The CDR3 reads CASSTTSGSSYEQYF. The CDR3 bases are TGTGCCAGTAGTACCACTAGCGGGAGCTCCTACGAGCAGTACTTC.

The chain combines TRBV7-6 with TRBJ1-5, with a tentative D call TRBD1 (6 bases). The germline V gene encodes CDR1 SGHVS and CDR2 FNYEAQ. The length of the CDR3 is 15 residues. V gave up 5 bases and J gave up 5 bases, with 16 bases separating them. The CDR3 sequence: CASSRTGKADQPQHF. The DNA of the CDR3 is TGTGCCAGCAGCCGAACAGGGAAGGCGGATCAGCCCCAGCATTTT.

This rearrangement joins TRBV27 to TRBJ1-6, with a tentative D call TRBD1 (6 bases). The V end was cut by 8 bases, the J end by 9 bases, with 14 bases between. The CDR3 covers 13 residues. The germline V gene has CDR1 MNHEY and CDR2 SMNVEV (reference sequence). The chain's CDR3 is CASSNRDGSPLHF. CDR3 DNA: TGTGCCAGCTCCAACAGGGATGGTTCACCCCTCCACTTT.

The chain recombines TRBV28 with TRBJ2-7, with D maybe TRBD2 (5 bases). V was shortened by 5 bases and J by 5 bases, with 10 bases between the two germline ends. The V gene's germline CDR1 is MDHEN and CDR2 SYDVKM. The CDR3 is 12 residues long. The CDR3 bases are TGTGCCAGCAGTCCCCCCGGGGACGAGCAGTACTTC. It is translated as CASSPPGDEQYF.

The chain is built from TRBV30 and TRBJ2-1, with TRBD2 matching over 9 bases. The germline V gene encodes CDR1 GTSNPN and CDR2 SVGIG (reference sequence). Losses at the gene ends were 2 bases for V and 6 bases for J; bases not matched to a gene: 14. The CDR3 length is 17 residues. The CDR3 DNA follows: TGTGCCTGGAGTTTGCTAGCGGGAACCCTCCGGGGCAATGAGCAGTTCTTC. Translated, it gives CAWSLLAGTLRGNEQFF.

The V gene is TRBV9, the J gene TRBJ2-1, with 11 nucleotides matching TRBD2. The CDR3 consists of 15 residues. Germline lookup yields CDR1 SGDLS and CDR2 YYNGEE. J lost 9 bases, V lost 5 bases, and 10 bases had no gene match. The CDR3 nucleotides are TGTGCCAGCAGGGGTGCACTAGCGGGAGCTGGTGAGCAGTTCTTC. This translates into CASRGALAGAGEQFF.

This chain connects TRBV15 to TRBJ1-5, with 9 bases identical to TRBD1. The trim removed 0 bases at V and 5 bases at J, leaving 11 bases unmatched. Germline V gene lookup returns CDR1 LNHNV and CDR2 YYDKDF (reference sequence). The CDR3 extends over 18 amino acids. This CDR3 is CATSRDLGQGFPHQPQHF. The CDR3 DNA follows: TGTGCCACCAGCAGAGATTTGGGACAGGGATTCCCCCATCAGCCCCAGCATTTT.

The chain joins TRBV6-4 to TRBJ1-1; TRBD1 matches 12 bases. V lost 5 bases to trimming and J lost 5 bases; unmatched junction nucleotides: 6. This CDR3 spans 15 amino acids. In germline, CDR1 is MRHNA, CDR2 SNTAGT. The CDR3 DNA sequence: TGTGCCAGCAGTCCCGGGACAGGGGGCTTGACTGAAGCTTTCTTT. Its protein is CASSPGTGGLTEAFF.

CDR3 DNA sequence: TGTGCCAGCAGACTAGCGGGAGGGCCCAATACCTCTGGGGCCAACGTCCTGACTTTC. It encodes CASRLAGGPNTSGANVLTF. The chain uses TRBV6-4 and TRBJ2-6; 13 bases are shared with TRBD2. The CDR3 is 19 amino acids. CDR1 and CDR2 (germline): MRHNA, SNTAGT. Germline trimming cut 6 bases from V and 0 bases from J; bases unmatched to any gene: 8.

The CDR3 reads CASSGDPGLAVDNEQFF. The CDR3 nucleotides read TGTGCCAGCAGTGGAGACCCCGGACTAGCGGTGGACAATGAGCAGTTCTTC. The V call is TRBV6-1, the J call TRBJ2-1; 10 bases are a match to TRBD2. CDR1 MNHNS and CDR2 SASEGT come from the germline V gene. This CDR3 comprises 17 residues. V gave up 4 bases and J gave up 5 bases; unmatched junction bases: 11.

The chain joins TRBV4-2 to TRBJ2-2; D is uncertain. V lost 4 bases to trimming and J lost 8 bases, with 11 bases between them. Germline loops: CDR1 LGHNA, CDR2 YNFKEQ. This CDR3 region has 13 residues. CDR3 region: CASSPPNRGELFF. CDR3 in DNA: TGTGCCAGCAGCCCCCCCAACCGGGGGGAGCTGTTTTTT.

The genes are TRBV13 and TRBJ1-5; D call uncertain. CDR3 length: 16 amino acids. Between the trimmed V and J ends, which lost 5 bases and 0 bases, there was a span of 14 bases. Germline CDR1 PRHDT, CDR2 FYEKMQ (reference sequence). The CDR3 coding sequence is TGTGCCAGCAGCACGATTACAGAGTATAGCAATCAGCCCCAGCATTTT. This translates into CASSTITEYSNQPQHF. The full variable domain, in which reference TRBV13 and TRBJ1-5 provide the parts outside the CDR3, is AAGVIQSPRHLIKEKRETATLKCYPIPRHDTVYWYQQGPGQDPQFLISFYEKMQSDKGSIPDRFSAQQFSDYHSELNMSSLELGDSALYFCASSTITEYSNQPQHFGDGTRLSIL.

The chain employs TRBV28 and TRBJ2-1, with 7 nucleotides matching TRBD1. The CDR3 covers 15 residues. The J segment lost 7 bases and the V segment lost 3 bases, leaving 9 bases of the junction unmatched. Germline V gene data show CDR1 as MDHEN and CDR2 as SYDVKM. In DNA, the CDR3 is TGTGCCAGCAGTTTTTGGGACAGCCCCCGGAATGAGCAGTTCTTC. Its protein is CASSFWDSPRNEQFF.

V usage is TRBV19 and J usage is TRBJ2-7; 9 bases are shared with TRBD2. This CDR3 spans 15 amino acids. Germline trimming cut 0 bases from V and 5 bases from J; bases unmatched to any gene: 5. CDR1 and CDR2 from the germline V gene are LNHDA and SQIVND (reference sequence). The CDR3 here is CASSIEEAGGDEQYF. CDR3 bases: TGTGCCAGTAGTATAGAGGAAGCGGGAGGCGACGAGCAGTACTTC.

The chain recombines TRBV6-6 with TRBJ1-5, with D unresolved. The CDR3 has 15 residues. Germline V gene lookup returns CDR1 MNHNY and CDR2 SVGAGI (reference sequence). V dropped 0 bases and J dropped 4 bases, with 10 bases sitting between them. The CDR3: CASSYSQPGNQPQHF. As DNA, the CDR3 is TGTGCCAGCAGTTACTCCCAACCCGGGAATCAGCCCCAGCATTTT.

J is TRBJ2-5 and V is TRBV9; a possible D gene is TRBD1 (6 bases). From germline, CDR1 is SGDLS and CDR2 YYNGEE. CDR3 length: 17 residues. V lost 4 bases, J lost 0 bases, and 19 bases lay in between. CDR3 region: CASSPIGTPGYQETQYF. CDR3 DNA: TGTGCCAGCAGCCCCATCGGGACACCGGGTTACCAAGAGACCCAGTACTTC.

This clone appeared a few times. The CDR3 is CASSDRTSGSKNEQFF. The CDR3 region has the DNA TGTGCCAGCAGTGACAGGACTAGCGGGAGTAAGAATGAGCAGTTCTTC. The V gene is TRBV6-1, the J gene TRBJ2-1, with 13 bases matching TRBD2. V shed 3 bases and J 7 bases; nucleotides not matched to a gene: 6. The CDR3 extends over 16 amino acids. Germline CDR1 is MNHNS and CDR2 is SASEGT.

The chain recombines TRBV4-3 with TRBJ2-5; maybe TRBD1 (6 bases). This CDR3 spans 15 amino acids. The V end lost 4 bases, the J end lost 2 bases, and 14 bases lay between the germline ends. Per the germline V gene, CDR1 is LGHNA and CDR2 is YSLEER. The DNA for the CDR3 is TGCGCCAGCAGCCCCCGAGGGGGACCTCAAGAGACCCAGTACTTC. Protein: CASSPRGGPQETQYF.

V is TRBV3-1 (or the pseudogene TRBV3-2) and J is TRBJ2-7; 12 nucleotides line up with TRBD2. Per the germline V gene, CDR1 is LGHDT and CDR2 is YNNKEL (reference sequence). V dropped 4 bases and J dropped 4; count of bases not matched to a gene: 5. There are 15 residues in the CDR3. The CDR3 loop is CASSRRLAGAYEQYF. The CDR3 nucleotides are TGTGCCAGCAGCCGACGACTAGCGGGAGCGTACGAGCAGTACTTC.

This sequence joins TRBV5-1 and TRBJ1-1; TRBD1 matches at 10 bases. The length of the CDR3 is 15 residues. CDR1 and CDR2 from the germline V gene are SGHRS and YFSETQ. J lost 4 bases, V lost 0 bases, and 3 bases had no gene match. CDR3 amino acids: CASSLAWTGGTEAFF. For the CDR3, the DNA is TGCGCCAGCAGCTTGGCCTGGACAGGGGGCACTGAAGCTTTCTTT.